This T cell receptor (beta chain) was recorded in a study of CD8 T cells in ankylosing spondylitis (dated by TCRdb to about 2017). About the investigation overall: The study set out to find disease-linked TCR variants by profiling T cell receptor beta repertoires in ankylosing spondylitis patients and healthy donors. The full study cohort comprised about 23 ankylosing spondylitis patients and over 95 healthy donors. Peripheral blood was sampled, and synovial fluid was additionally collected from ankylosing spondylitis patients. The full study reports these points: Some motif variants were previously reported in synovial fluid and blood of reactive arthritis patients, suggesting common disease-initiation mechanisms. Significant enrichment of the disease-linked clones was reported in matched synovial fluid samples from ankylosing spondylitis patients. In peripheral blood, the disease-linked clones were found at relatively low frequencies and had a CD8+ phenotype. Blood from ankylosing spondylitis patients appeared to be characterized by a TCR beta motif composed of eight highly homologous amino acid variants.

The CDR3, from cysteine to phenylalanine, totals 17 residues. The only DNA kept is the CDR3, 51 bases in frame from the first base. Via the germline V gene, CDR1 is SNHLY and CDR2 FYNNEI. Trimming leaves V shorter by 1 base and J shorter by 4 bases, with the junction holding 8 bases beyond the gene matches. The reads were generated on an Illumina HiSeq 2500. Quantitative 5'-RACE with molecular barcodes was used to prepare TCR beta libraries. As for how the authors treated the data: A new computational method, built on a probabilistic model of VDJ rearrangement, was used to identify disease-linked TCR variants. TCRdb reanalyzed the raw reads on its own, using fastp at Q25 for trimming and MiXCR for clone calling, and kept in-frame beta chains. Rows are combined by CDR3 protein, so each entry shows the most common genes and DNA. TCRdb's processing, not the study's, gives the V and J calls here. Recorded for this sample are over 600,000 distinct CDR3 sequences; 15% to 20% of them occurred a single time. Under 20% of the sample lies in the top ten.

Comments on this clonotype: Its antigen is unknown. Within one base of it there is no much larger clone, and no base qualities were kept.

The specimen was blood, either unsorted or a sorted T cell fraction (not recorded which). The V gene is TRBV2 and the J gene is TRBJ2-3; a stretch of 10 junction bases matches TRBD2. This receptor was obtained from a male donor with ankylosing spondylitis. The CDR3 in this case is CASSEDQSGGGSDTQYF. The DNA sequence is TGTGCCAGCAGTGAAGATCAAAGCGGGGGGGGTTCAGATACGCAGTATTTT. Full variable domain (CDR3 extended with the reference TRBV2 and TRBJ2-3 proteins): EPEVTQTPSHQVTQMGQEVILRCVPISNHLYFYWYRQILGQKVEFLVSFYNNEISEKSEIFDDQFSVERPDGSNFTLKIRSTKLEDSAMYFCASSEDQSGGGSDTQYFGPGTRLTVL.